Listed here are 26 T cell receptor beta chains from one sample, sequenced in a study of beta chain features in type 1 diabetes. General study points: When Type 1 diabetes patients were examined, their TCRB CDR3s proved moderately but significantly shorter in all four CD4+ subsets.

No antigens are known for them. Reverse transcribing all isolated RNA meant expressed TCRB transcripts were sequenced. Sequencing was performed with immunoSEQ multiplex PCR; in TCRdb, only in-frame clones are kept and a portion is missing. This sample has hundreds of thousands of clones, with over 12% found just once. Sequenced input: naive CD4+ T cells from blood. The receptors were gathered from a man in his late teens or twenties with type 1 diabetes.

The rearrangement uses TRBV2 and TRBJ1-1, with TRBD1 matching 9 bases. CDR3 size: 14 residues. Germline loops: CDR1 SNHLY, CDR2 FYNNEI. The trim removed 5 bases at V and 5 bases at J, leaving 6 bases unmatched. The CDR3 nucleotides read TGTGCCAGCAGTAACAGGGGGCGAGGAACTGAAGCTTTCTTT. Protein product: CASSNRGRGTEAFF.

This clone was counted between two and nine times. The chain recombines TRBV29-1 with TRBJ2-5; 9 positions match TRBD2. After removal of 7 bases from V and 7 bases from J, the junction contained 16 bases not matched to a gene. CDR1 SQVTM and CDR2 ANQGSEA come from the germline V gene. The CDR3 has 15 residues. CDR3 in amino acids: CSAQGSSGRPATQYF. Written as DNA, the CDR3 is TGCAGCGCCCAGGGGAGCAGCGGGAGGCCCGCGACCCAGTACTTC.

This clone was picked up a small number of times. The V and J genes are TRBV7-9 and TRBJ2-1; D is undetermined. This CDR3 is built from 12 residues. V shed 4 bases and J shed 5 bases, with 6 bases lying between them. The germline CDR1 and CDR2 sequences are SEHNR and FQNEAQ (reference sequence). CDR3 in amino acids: CASSSANNEQFF. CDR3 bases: TGTGCCAGCAGCTCCGCTAACAATGAGCAGTTCTTC. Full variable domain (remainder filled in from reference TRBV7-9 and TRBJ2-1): DTGVSQNPRHKITKRGQNVTFRCDPISEHNRLYWYRQTLGQGPEFLTYFQNEAQLEKSRLLSDRFSAERPKGSFSTLEIQRTEQGDSAMYLCASSSANNEQFFGPGTRLTVL.

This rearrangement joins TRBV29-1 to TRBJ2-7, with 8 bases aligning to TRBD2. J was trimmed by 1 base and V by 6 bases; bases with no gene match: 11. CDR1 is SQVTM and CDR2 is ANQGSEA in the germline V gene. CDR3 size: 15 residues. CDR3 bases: TGCAGCGTGCAAACTTTAGCGGGACCATCCTACGAGCAGTACTTC. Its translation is CSVQTLAGPSYEQYF.

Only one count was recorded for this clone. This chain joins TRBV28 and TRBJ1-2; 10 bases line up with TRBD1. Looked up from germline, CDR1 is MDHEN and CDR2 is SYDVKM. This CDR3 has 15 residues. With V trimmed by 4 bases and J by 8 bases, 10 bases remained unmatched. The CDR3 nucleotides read TGTGCCAGCAGTTCCCTCTTTGGGACAGGGGACGGCTACACCTTC. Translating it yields CASSSLFGTGDGYTF.

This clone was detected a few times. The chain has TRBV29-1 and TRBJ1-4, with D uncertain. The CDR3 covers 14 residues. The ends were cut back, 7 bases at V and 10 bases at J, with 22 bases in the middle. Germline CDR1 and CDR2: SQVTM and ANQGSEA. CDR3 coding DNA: TGCAGCGCATCGATGGAGGGCCCCCCGGCAAAACTGTTTTTT. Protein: CSASMEGPPAKLFF.

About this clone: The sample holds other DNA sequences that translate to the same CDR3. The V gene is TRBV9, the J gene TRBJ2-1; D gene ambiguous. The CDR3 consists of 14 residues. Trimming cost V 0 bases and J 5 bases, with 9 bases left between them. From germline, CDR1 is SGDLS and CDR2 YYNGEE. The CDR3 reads CASSVVGQNNEQFF. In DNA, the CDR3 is TGTGCCAGCAGCGTAGTAGGTCAGAACAATGAGCAGTTCTTC.

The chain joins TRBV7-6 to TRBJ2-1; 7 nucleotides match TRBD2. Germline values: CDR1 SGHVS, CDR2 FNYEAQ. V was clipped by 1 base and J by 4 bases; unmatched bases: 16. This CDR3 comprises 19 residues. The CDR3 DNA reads TGTGCCAGCAGCTTAGGAAAGGGGCGCGCGTCTAGCGGATACAATGAGCAGTTCTTC. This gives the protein CASSLGKGRASSGYNEQFF.

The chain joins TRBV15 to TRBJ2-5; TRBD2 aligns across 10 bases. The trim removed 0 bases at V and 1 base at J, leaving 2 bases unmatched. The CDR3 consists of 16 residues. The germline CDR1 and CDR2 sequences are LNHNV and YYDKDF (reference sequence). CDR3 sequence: CATSREASGSQETQYF. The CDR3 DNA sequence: TGTGCCACCAGCAGAGAGGCTAGCGGGAGCCAAGAGACCCAGTACTTC.

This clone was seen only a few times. DNA of the CDR3: TGTGCCAGCAGCTCCCCGTCCGGGACACCGCGGGGGGCCAACGTCCTGACTTTC. This translates into CASSSPSGTPRGANVLTF. J is TRBJ2-6 and V is TRBV7-2, with TRBD1 as a possible D gene (6 bases). The CDR3 is 18 residues long. Trimming removed 4 bases at V and 4 bases at J, with 20 bases between. The V gene's germline CDR1 is SGHTA and CDR2 FQGNSA.

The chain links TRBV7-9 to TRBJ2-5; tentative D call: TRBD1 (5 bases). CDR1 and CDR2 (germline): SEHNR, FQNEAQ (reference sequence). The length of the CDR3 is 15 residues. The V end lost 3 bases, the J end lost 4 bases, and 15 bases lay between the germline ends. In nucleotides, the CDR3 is TGTGCCAGCAGCTTGGCACTAAGTCAGGGAGAGACCCAGTACTTC. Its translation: CASSLALSQGETQYF.

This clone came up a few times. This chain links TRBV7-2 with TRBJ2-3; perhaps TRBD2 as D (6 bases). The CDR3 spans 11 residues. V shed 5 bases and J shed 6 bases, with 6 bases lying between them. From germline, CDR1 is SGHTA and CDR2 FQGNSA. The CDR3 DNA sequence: TGTGCCAGCAGCGCGGGGGATACGCAGTATTTT. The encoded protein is CASSAGDTQYF.

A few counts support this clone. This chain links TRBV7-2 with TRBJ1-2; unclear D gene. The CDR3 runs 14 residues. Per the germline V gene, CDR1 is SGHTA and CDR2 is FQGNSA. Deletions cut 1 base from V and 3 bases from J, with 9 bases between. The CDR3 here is CASSLERQDYGYTF. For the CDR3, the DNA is TGTGCCAGCAGCTTAGAGAGGCAGGACTATGGCTACACCTTC.

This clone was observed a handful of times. CDR3 nucleotides: TGTGCCAGCAGCCTCACAGGGGGCCGGTATGGCTACACCTTC. As protein: CASSLTGGRYGYTF. The V call is TRBV7-2, the J call TRBJ1-2, with 9 positions matching TRBD1. The CDR3 length is 14 residues. V lost 5 bases to trimming and J lost 5 bases; unmatched junction nucleotides: 6. The germline V gene encodes CDR1 SGHTA and CDR2 FQGNSA.

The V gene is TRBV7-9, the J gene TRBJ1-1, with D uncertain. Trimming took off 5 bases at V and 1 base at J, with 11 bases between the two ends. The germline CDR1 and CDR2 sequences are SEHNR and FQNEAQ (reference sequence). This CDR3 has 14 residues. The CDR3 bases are TGTGCCAGCAGCAATACCCCTCGGAACACTGAAGCTTTCTTT. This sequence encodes CASSNTPRNTEAFF.

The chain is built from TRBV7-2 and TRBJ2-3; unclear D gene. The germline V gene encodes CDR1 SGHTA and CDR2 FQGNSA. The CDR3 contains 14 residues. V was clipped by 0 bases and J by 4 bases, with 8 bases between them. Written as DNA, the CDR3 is TGTGCCAGCAGCTTAGCCCCACTGGCAGATACGCAGTATTTT. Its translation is CASSLAPLADTQYF.

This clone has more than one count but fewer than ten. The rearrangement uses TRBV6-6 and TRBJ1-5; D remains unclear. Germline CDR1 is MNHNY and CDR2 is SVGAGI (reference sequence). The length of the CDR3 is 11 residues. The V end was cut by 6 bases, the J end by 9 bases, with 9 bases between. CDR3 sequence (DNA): TGTGCCAGCAGCCAACGACGGCCCCAGCATTTT. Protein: CASSQRRPQHF.

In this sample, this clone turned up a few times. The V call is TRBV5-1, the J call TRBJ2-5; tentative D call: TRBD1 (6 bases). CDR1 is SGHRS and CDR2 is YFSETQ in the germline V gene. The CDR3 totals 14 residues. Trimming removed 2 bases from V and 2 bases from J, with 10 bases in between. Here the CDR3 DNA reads TGCGCCAGCAGCTTACGGACAGATCAAGAGACCCAGTACTTC. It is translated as CASSLRTDQETQYF. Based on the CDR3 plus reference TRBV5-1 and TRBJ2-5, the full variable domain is KAGVTQTPRYLIKTRGQQVTLSCSPISGHRSVSWYQQTPGQGLQFLFEYFSETQRNKGNFPGRFSGRQFSNSRSEMNVSTLELGDSALYLCASSLRTDQETQYFGPGTRLLVL.

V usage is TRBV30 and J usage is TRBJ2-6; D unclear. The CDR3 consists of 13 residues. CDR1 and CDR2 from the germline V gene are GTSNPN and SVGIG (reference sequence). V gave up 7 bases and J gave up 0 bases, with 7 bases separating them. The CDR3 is CALQVSGANVLTF. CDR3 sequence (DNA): TGTGCCTTACAAGTCTCTGGGGCCAACGTCCTGACTTTC.

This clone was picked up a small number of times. This CDR3 reads CSRGRYNEQFF. For the CDR3, the DNA is TGCAGTCGGGGACGGTACAATGAGCAGTTCTTC. The chain links TRBV20-1 to TRBJ2-1; D may correspond to TRBD1 or TRBD2 (5 bases each). This CDR3 has 11 amino acids. Trimming took off 8 bases at V and 4 bases at J, with 9 bases between the two ends. Looked up from germline, CDR1 is DFQATT and CDR2 is SNEGSKA (reference sequence).

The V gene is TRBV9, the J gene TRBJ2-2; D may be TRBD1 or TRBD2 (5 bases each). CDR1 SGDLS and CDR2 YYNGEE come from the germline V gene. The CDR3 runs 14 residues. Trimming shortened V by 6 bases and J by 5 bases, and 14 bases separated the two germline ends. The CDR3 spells CASKGDARTGELFF. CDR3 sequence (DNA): TGTGCCAGCAAAGGGGACGCGAGGACCGGGGAGCTGTTTTTT.

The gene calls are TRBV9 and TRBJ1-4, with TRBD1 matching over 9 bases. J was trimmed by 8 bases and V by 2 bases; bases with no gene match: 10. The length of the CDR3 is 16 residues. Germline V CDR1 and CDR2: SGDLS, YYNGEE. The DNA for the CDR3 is TGTGCCAGCAGCGTCTCGACCGGGACAGGGCGCGAAAAACTGTTTTTT. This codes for CASSVSTGTGREKLFF.

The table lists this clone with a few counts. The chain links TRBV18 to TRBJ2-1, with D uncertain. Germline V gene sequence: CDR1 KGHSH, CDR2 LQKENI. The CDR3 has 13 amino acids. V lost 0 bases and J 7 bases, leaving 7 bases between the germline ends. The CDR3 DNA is TGTGCCAGCTCACCACCTGGGATGAATGAGCAGTTCTTC. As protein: CASSPPGMNEQFF.

CDR3 sequence: CAWSLGLAGRQETQYF. Written as DNA, the CDR3 is TGTGCCTGGAGTCTGGGACTAGCGGGAAGGCAAGAGACCCAGTACTTC. V gene TRBV30 combines with J gene TRBJ2-5, with 13 bases aligning to TRBD2. The V and J ends lost 2 bases and 2 bases, in that order; junction bases with no gene match: 5. Germline loops: CDR1 GTSNPN, CDR2 SVGIG (reference sequence). The CDR3 is 16 amino acids.

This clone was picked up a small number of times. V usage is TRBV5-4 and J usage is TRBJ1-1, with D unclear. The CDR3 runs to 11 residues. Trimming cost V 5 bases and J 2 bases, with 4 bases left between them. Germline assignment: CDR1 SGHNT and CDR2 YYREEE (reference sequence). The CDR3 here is CASRGNTEAFF. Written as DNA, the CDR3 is TGTGCCAGCAGGGGCAACACTGAAGCTTTCTTT.

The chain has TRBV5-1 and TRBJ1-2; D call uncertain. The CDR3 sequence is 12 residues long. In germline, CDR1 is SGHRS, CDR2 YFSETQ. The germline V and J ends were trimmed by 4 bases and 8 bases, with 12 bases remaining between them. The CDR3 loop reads CASSLREGGYTF. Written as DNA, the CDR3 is TGCGCCAGCAGCCTCAGAGAAGGAGGCTACACCTTC.